This T cell receptor (beta chain) was identified during a study of blood T cell repertoires in COVID-19. Overall study: The United States, Italy and Spain were the sources of the acute and convalescent COVID-19 samples.

Participants were aged about 18 to 95 years, lived in over 20 US areas, and enrolled virtually. The study counted Cohort 3 donors as recovered given two negative PCRs, clearance, or symptom resolution. The CDR3 spans 15 residues. V gave up 0 bases and J gave up 5 bases, with 11 bases separating them. CDR1 is WNHNN, CDR2 SYGVQD, per germline (reference sequence). Assay: immunoSEQ multiplex PCR; the TCRdb copy retains only in-frame clones and omits some. Found here are roughly 200,000 clones, approximately 90% of them singletons; the top ten hold about 1.3%. This receptor was taken from a man aged 25-45 years who had recovered from COVID-19. Sequenced input: PBMCs or T cells enriched from blood (not recorded which). The J gene is TRBJ2-4, the V gene TRBV10-1, with D possibly TRBD2 on 5 matching bases. The CDR3 DNA sequence: TGCGCCAGCAGTGAGTCAAGGGCCGGGGAAAACATTCAGTACTTC. It is translated as CASSESRAGENIQYF.